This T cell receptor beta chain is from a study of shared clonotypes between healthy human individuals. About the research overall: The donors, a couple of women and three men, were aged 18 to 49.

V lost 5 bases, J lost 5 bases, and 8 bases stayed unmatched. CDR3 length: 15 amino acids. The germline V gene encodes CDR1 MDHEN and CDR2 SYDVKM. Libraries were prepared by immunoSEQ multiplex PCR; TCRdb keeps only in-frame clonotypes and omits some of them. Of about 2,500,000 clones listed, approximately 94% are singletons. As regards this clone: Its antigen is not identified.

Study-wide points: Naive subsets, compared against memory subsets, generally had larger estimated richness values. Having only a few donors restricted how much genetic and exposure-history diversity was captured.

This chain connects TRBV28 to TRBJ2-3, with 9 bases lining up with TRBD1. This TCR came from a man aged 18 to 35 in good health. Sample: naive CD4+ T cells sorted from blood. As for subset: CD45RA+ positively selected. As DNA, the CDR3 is TGTGCCAGCAGTGGACCGGGACAGGGACAAGATACGCAGTATTTT. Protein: CASSGPGQGQDTQYF.